The 22 T cell receptor beta chains reported below all come from one sample, sequenced in a study of CD8 T cells in ankylosing spondylitis. Study observations and caveats: Blood from ankylosing spondylitis patients appeared to carry a characteristic roughly eight-variant TCR beta motif.

TCRdb itself ran the 5' RACE reads through MiXCR, one entry per CDR3 protein. The data show 700,000 to 850,000 distinct CDR3 sequences, roughly 10% seen once. The antigens these receptors bind are not known. Input material: blood, either unsorted or a sorted T cell fraction (not recorded which). The receptors were gathered from a male donor with ankylosing spondylitis.

This clonotype was detected ten times or more. The rearrangement uses TRBV5-1 and TRBJ1-5; perhaps TRBD1 as D (6 bases). V was clipped by 0 bases and J by 5 bases, with 18 bases between them. This CDR3 contains 17 residues. Germline CDR1 is SGHRS and CDR2 is YFSETQ. The CDR3 protein is CASSLEGTRRVDQPQHF. DNA of the CDR3: TGCGCCAGCAGCTTGGAGGGGACAAGGCGGGTTGATCAGCCCCAGCATTTT.

This clonotype showed up many times. The chain couples TRBV12-3 or TRBV12-4 to TRBJ1-6; no firm D call. V was clipped by 2 bases and J by 10 bases, with 9 bases between them. The CDR3 has 13 amino acids. CDR3 loop: CASSLRDESPLHF. The CDR3, as DNA: TGTGCCAGCAGTTTACGCGATGAGTCACCCCTCCACTTT.

The chain recombines TRBV28 with TRBJ2-1; D not resolved. With 5 bases removed from V and 4 bases from J, the gap between germline ends came to 9 bases. The CDR3 is made up of 13 amino acids. The germline V gene has CDR1 MDHEN and CDR2 SYDVKM. The CDR3 here is CASSIPQYNEQFF. The CDR3 bases are TGTGCCAGCAGTATACCCCAATACAATGAGCAGTTCTTC.

The rearrangement uses TRBV9 and TRBJ2-3, with D possibly being TRBD2 (5 bases). V shed 0 bases and J shed 1 base, with 9 bases lying between them. Looked up from germline, CDR1 is SGDLS and CDR2 is YYNGEE. The CDR3 contains 15 residues. CDR3 sequence (DNA): TGTGCCAGCAGCGTAGCTCCTAGCCGCACAGATACGCAGTATTTT. Translated: CASSVAPSRTDTQYF.

The chain combines TRBV9 with TRBJ2-4; D is unresolved. Germline assignment: CDR1 SGDLS and CDR2 YYNGEE. V was clipped by 3 bases and J by 1 base, with 14 bases between them. This CDR3 has 16 amino acids. CDR3 protein: CASSDLASGAKNIQYF. As DNA, the CDR3 is TGTGCCAGCAGCGACTTAGCTTCGGGCGCCAAAAACATTCAGTACTTC. Variable domain in full (rest from reference TRBV9 and TRBJ2-4): DSGVTQTPKHLITATGQRVTLRCSPRSGDLSVYWYQQSLDQGLQFLIQYYNGEERAKGNILERFSAQQFPDLHSELNLSSLELGDSALYFCASSDLASGAKNIQYFGAGTRLSVL.

The sample holds a few counts of this clonotype. This sequence joins TRBV5-1 and TRBJ2-3; 9 bases agree with TRBD1. Germline V lookup: CDR1 SGHRS, CDR2 YFSETQ. Losses at the gene ends were 4 bases for V and 3 bases for J; bases not matched to a gene: 9. CDR3 size: 16 residues. DNA of the CDR3: TGCGCCAGCAGCCGGGCCGGGACAGGGCTGACAGATACGCAGTATTTT. This gives the protein CASSRAGTGLTDTQYF.

The gene calls are TRBV7-9 and TRBJ2-5; TRBD1 matches at 9 bases. The J call is in doubt because the DNA end fits TRBJ2-1 better. Germline CDR1 and CDR2: SEHNR and FQNEAQ (reference sequence). This CDR3 comprises 17 residues. The CDR3 region has the DNA TGTGCCAGCAGCTCTCATCCAAGGGACAGGGTCGGAGAGACCCAGTTCTTC. Protein sequence: CASSSHPRDRVGETQFF.

This clonotype was seen more than once but under ten times. The chain links TRBV5-6 to TRBJ2-1, with 9 bases fitting TRBD2. Trimming removed 4 bases from V and 9 bases from J; junction bases left unmatched: 11. Germline V gene lookup returns CDR1 SGHDT and CDR2 YYEEEE. The CDR3 extends over 15 amino acids. This CDR3 reads CASSPSPAGGGEQFF. CDR3 sequence (DNA): TGTGCCAGCAGCCCCTCCCCCGCGGGAGGGGGTGAGCAGTTCTTC.

The chain combines TRBV12-3 or TRBV12-4 with TRBJ2-5; D is ambiguous. Trimming pared 2 bases from V and 0 bases from J, leaving 7 bases between. The CDR3 extends over 14 amino acids. Here the CDR3 reads CASSLTPNQETQYF. The CDR3 DNA reads as TGTGCCAGCAGTTTAACCCCTAACCAAGAGACCCAGTACTTC.

This clonotype came up a few times. The rearrangement links TRBV18 to TRBJ2-7; TRBD1 agrees at 8 bases. J was trimmed by 6 bases and V by 5 bases; bases with no gene match: 9. Germline V gene lookup returns CDR1 KGHSH and CDR2 LQKENI. The CDR3 consists of 14 residues. The CDR3 spells CASSIGQGHREQYF. The CDR3 nucleotides read TGTGCCAGCTCAATTGGACAGGGTCATCGCGAGCAGTACTTC.

This clonotype has only a few counts. This chain joins TRBV7-9 and TRBJ1-1, with D unresolved. The CDR3 contains 14 residues. Per the germline V gene, CDR1 is SEHNR and CDR2 is FQNEAQ (reference sequence). Trimming shortened V by 2 bases and J by 2 bases, and 9 bases separated the two germline ends. This CDR3 reads CASSLSTFNTEAFF. The DNA for the CDR3 is TGTGCCAGCAGCTTATCAACCTTCAACACTGAAGCTTTCTTT.

This clonotype was seen a few times. V and J are TRBV15 and TRBJ2-1; TRBD2 aligns across 7 bases. CDR3 length: 16 residues. Germline V gene data show CDR1 as LNHNV and CDR2 as YYDKDF (reference sequence). V lost 1 base, J lost 4 bases, and 7 bases stayed unmatched. CDR3 DNA sequence: TGTGCCACCAGCAGAGCCGGCGGGAGTTCTTACAATGAGCAGTTCTTC. Residues: CATSRAGGSSYNEQFF.

The chain recombines TRBV5-6 with TRBJ2-1; possibly TRBD2 for D (5 bases). This CDR3 is 15 amino acids long. V lost 5 bases and J lost 6, with 18 bases in between. Per the germline V gene, CDR1 is SGHDT and CDR2 is YYEEEE. The chain's CDR3 is CASSLPWSAGNEQFF. Here the CDR3 DNA reads TGTGCCAGCAGTCTGCCTTGGTCCGCGGGCAATGAGCAGTTCTTC.

The chain uses TRBV5-4 and TRBJ2-3, with a possible D match to TRBD2 (6 bases). V was clipped by 10 bases and J by 1 base, with 13 bases between them. This CDR3 has 13 residues. Germline V gives CDR1 SGHNT, CDR2 YYREEE (reference sequence). The CDR3 loop is CALGRSGTDTQYF. The CDR3 DNA reads as TGTGCCCTCGGGAGATCCGGCACAGATACGCAGTATTTT.

This rearrangement joins TRBV24-1 to TRBJ2-2; 7 nucleotides line up with TRBD2. In germline, CDR1 is KGHDR, CDR2 SFDVKD. Trimming removed 9 bases from V and 1 base from J; junction bases left unmatched: 4. The CDR3 is made up of 14 amino acids. CDR3 amino acids: CATGGGMNTGELFF. DNA of the CDR3: TGTGCCACCGGCGGGGGAATGAACACCGGGGAGCTGTTTTTT.

The chain employs TRBV7-3 and TRBJ1-2; TRBD1 agrees at 7 bases. The CDR3 length is 14 residues. V shed 4 bases, J shed 6 bases, and the junction held 8 bases outside the gene matches. Germline V gene data show CDR1 as SGHTA and CDR2 as FQGTGA. The CDR3 coding sequence is TGTGCCAGCAGCTCCAGGGGGGGGACGGATGGCTACACCTTC. Translated: CASSSRGGTDGYTF.

The chain couples TRBV20-1 to TRBJ2-1, with D perhaps TRBD1 (6 bases). Deletions cut 4 bases from V and 1 base from J, with 17 bases between. Germline V gene data show CDR1 as DFQATT and CDR2 as SNEGSKA (reference sequence). The CDR3 has 16 residues. The CDR3 sequence: CSAIQGGASSYNEQFF. CDR3 coding DNA: TGCAGTGCTATACAAGGGGGAGCGAGTTCCTACAATGAGCAGTTCTTC.

V and J are TRBV5-8 and TRBJ2-1; possible D gene TRBD1, 6 bases. Germline assignment: CDR1 SGHTS and CDR2 YDEGEE. The germline V and J ends were trimmed by 4 bases and 9 bases, with 20 bases remaining between them. The CDR3 has 15 residues. CDR3 region: CASSPRLTGYGEQFF. CDR3 DNA sequence: TGTGCCAGCAGCCCGAGACTCACAGGGTATGGTGAGCAGTTCTTC.

This clonotype was found many times. The CDR3 DNA follows: TGCAGCGTCGGGACACCAATTCTCACAGATACGCAGTATTTT. As protein: CSVGTPILTDTQYF. The chain links TRBV29-1 to TRBJ2-3; D might be TRBD1 (6 bases). CDR3 length equals 14 residues. CDR1 is SQVTM, CDR2 ANQGSEA, per germline. Trimming shortened V by 6 bases and J by 2 bases, and 15 bases separated the two germline ends.

V is TRBV20-1 and J is TRBJ2-7; D is ambiguous. With 0 bases removed from V and 0 bases from J, the gap between germline ends came to 9 bases. The CDR3 sequence is 14 residues long. Germline V gene sequence: CDR1 DFQATT, CDR2 SNEGSKA (reference sequence). The CDR3 is CSARDSRSSYEQYF. In DNA form, the CDR3 reads TGCAGTGCTAGAGATAGTCGGAGCTCCTACGAGCAGTACTTC.

The chain recombines TRBV5-1 with TRBJ1-1; TRBD1 agrees at 10 bases. CDR3 size: 13 residues. The germline CDR1 and CDR2 sequences are SGHRS and YFSETQ. V shed 6 bases and J 11 bases; nucleotides not matched to a gene: 10. CDR3 nucleotides: TGCGCCAGCACTTACCTGGGACAGGGGTTCGCTTTCTTT. It specifies CASTYLGQGFAFF.

There are a few counts of this clonotype. The rearrangement links TRBV24-1 to TRBJ2-7; TRBD1 agrees at 8 bases. The V and J ends lost 3 bases and 2 bases, in that order; junction bases with no gene match: 5. The CDR3 is 15 residues long. Germline V lookup: CDR1 KGHDR, CDR2 SFDVKD. The CDR3 bases are TGTGCCACCAGTGATCCAGGGGGCGCCCCCTACGAGCAGTACTTC. Translating it yields CATSDPGGAPYEQYF.